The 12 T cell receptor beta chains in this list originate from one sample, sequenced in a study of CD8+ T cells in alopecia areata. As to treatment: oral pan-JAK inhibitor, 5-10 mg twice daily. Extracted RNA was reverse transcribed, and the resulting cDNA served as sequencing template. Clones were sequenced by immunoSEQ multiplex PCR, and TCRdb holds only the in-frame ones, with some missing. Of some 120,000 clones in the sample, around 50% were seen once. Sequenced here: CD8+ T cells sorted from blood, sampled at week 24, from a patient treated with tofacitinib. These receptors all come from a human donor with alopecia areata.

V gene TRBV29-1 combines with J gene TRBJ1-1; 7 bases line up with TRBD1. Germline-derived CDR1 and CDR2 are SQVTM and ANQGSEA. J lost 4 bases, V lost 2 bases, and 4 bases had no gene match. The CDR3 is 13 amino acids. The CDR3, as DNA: TGCAGCGTTGAATCAGGGGGGGGCACTGAAGCTTTCTTT. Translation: CSVESGGGTEAFF.

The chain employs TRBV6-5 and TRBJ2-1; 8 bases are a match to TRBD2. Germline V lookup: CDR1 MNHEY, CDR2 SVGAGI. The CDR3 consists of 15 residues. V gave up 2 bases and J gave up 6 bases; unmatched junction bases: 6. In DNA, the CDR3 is TGTGCCAGCAGTTACCCATCGGGGGGGACCAATGAGCAGTTCTTC. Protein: CASSYPSGGTNEQFF.

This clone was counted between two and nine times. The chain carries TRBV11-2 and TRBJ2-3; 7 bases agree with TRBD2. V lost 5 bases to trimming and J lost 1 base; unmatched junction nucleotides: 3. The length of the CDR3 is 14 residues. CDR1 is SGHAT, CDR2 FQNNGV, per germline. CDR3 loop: CASSGGVGTDTQYF. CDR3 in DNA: TGTGCCAGCAGCGGGGGGGTTGGCACAGATACGCAGTATTTT.

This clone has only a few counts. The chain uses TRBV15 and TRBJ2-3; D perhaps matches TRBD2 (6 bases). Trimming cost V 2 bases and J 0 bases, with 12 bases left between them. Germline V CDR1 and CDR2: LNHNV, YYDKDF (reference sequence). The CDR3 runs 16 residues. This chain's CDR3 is CATSRTPSVSTDTQYF. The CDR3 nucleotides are TGTGCCACCAGCAGAACGCCTAGCGTTAGCACAGATACGCAGTATTTT.

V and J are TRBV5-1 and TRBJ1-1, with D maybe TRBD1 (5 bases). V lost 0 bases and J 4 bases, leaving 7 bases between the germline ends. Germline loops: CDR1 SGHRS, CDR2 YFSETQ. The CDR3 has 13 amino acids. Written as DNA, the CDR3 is TGCGCCAGCAGCTTGGACAGGCCCACTGAAGCTTTCTTT. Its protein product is CASSLDRPTEAFF.

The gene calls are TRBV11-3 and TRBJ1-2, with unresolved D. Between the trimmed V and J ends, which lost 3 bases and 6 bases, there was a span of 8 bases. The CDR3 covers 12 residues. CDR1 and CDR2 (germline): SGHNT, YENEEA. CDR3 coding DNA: TGTGCCAGCAGCTTCGGCGTGCATGGCTACACCTTC. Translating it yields CASSFGVHGYTF.

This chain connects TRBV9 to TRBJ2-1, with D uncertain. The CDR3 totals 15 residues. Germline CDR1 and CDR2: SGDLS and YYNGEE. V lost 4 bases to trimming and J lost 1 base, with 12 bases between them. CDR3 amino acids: CASSPRRKSYNEQFF. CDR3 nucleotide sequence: TGTGCCAGCAGCCCCCGACGGAAGTCCTACAATGAGCAGTTCTTC.

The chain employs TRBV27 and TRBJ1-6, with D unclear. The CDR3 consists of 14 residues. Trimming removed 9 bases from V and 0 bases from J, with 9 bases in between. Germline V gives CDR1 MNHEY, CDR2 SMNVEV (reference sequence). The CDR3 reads CASGQNSYNSPLHF. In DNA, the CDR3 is TGTGCCAGTGGGCAGAACTCCTATAATTCACCCCTCCACTTT.

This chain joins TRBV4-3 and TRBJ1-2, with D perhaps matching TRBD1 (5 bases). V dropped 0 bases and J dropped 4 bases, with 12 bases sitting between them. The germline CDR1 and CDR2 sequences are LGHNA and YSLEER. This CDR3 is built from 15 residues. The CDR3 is CASSQDLGEFYGYTF. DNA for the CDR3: TGCGCCAGCAGCCAAGATCTAGGGGAATTCTATGGCTACACCTTC.

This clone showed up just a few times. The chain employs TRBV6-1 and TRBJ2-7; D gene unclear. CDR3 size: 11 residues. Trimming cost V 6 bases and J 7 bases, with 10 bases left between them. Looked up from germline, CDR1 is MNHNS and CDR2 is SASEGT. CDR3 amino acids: CASRGALEQYF. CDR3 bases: TGTGCCAGCAGGGGTGCTTTGGAGCAGTACTTC.

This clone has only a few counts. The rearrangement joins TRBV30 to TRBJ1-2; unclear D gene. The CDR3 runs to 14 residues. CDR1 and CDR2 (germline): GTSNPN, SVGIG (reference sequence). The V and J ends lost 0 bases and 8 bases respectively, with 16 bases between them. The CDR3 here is CAWSVPEGSNGYTF. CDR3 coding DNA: TGTGCCTGGAGTGTACCGGAGGGCTCAAACGGCTACACCTTC.

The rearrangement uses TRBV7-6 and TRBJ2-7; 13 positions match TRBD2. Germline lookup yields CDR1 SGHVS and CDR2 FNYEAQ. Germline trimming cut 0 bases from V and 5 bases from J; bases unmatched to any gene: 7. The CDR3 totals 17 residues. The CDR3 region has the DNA TGTGCCAGCAGCTTAGCGATCCCCGGACTAGCGGGGGACGAGCAGTACTTC. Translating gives CASSLAIPGLAGDEQYF. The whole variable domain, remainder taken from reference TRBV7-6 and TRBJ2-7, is GAGVSQSPRYKVTKRGQDVALRCDPISGHVSLYWYRQALGQGPEFLTYFNYEAQQDKSGLPNDRFSAERPEGSISTLTIQRTEQRDSAMYRCASSLAIPGLAGDEQYFGPGTRLTVT.